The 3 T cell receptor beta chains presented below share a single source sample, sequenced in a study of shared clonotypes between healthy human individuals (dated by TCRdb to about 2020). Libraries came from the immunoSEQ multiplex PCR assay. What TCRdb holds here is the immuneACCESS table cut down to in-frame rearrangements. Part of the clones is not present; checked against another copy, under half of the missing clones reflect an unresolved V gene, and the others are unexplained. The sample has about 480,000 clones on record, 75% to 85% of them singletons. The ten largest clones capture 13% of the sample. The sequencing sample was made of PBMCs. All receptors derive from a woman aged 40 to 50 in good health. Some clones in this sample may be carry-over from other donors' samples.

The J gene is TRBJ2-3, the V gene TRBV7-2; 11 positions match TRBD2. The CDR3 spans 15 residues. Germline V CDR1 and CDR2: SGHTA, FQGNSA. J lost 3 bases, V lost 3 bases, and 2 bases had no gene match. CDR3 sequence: CASSLASGRTDTQYF. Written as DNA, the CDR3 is TGTGCCAGCAGCTTGGCTAGCGGGAGGACAGATACGCAGTATTTT.

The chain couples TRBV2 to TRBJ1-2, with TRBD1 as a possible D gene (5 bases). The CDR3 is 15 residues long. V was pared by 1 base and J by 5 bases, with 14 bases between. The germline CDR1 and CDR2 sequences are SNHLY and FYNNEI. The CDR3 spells CASSEEAGNIYGYTF. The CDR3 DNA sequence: TGTGCCAGCAGTGAAGAGGCAGGGAACATTTATGGCTACACCTTC.

The CDR3 sequence: CASSWTADQPQHF. The CDR3 DNA reads as TGTGCCAGCAGCTGGACAGCGGATCAGCCCCAGCATTTT. This sequence joins TRBV11-2 and TRBJ1-5; tentatively, D is TRBD1 (6 bases). Germline V gene data show CDR1 as SGHAT and CDR2 as FQNNGV. V was pared by 4 bases and J by 5 bases, with 9 bases between. The CDR3 consists of 13 residues. Drawing the rest from reference TRBV11-2 and TRBJ1-5, the complete variable domain is EAGVAQSPRYKIIEKRQSVAFWCNPISGHATLYWYQQILGQGPKLLIQFQNNGVVDDSQLPKDRFSAERLKGVDSTLKIQPAKLEDSAVYLCASSWTADQPQHFGDGTRLSIL.